This TCR beta chain appears in the sequencing data of a study of blood T cell repertoires in COVID-19 (dated by TCRdb to about 2020). At the level of the whole study: Samples covering the acute and convalescent phases of COVID-19 were provided by collaborators in the United States, Italy and Spain. The material from the prospective study consisted of cDNA or gDNA derived from T cells, B-cell-depleted T cells, or PBMCs. Deeply sampled blood TCRbeta repertoires from subjects exposed to, actively infected with, or recovered from COVID-19 were included in the dataset. The repertoires were released in a freely available public database meant as a resource for research on the immune response to SARS-CoV-2. Samples were obtained from the ongoing ImmuneRACE study (first 160 participants) and from 950 to 1,500 subjects provided by 6 global collaborators. Sample metadata almost always included a de-identified subject ID, COVID-19 status, age in years and sex. Where available, HLA class I and class II types were taken from metadata supplied by the sample provider and were not determined by assay-based typing.

This clone has a handful of counts. The antigen this receptor binds is unknown. No much larger clone exists at a distance of one base, and base qualities are not known. Broad study findings and their caveats: The amount of clinical and demographic metadata varied by source and participant and was provided uncurated.

The immunoSEQ Assay, a bias-controlled multiplex PCR, was used to amplify TCRbeta CDR3 regions from genomic DNA. The study's own analysis went as follows. Nucleated cell counts per sample were estimated from amplification of reference gene primers within the assay. To quantify the absolute abundance of each unique TCRbeta CDR3 rearrangement, sequence reads were collapsed and filtered. For each sample, productive Simpson clonality was calculated as the square root of Simpson's diversity index across productive rearrangements. Held by TCRdb, this immuneACCESS table contains in-frame sequences only and omits some clones. Under half of the omission traces to an unresolved V gene where checked; the cause of the rest is unknown. That table is the source of V, J and clone size, and D and trimming were worked out from the DNA. This sample has some 99,000 clones in its table, and 65% to 90% of those were observed once. Clones ranked in the top ten supply approximately 7.9% of the sample.

CDR1 and CDR2, per the germline V gene, are KGHDR and SFDVKD. Trimming accounts for 4 bases at V and 8 bases at J, while the number of junction bases matched to no gene is 9. The CDR3, cysteine through phenylalanine, is 16 amino acids long. The DNA shown is the 48-base CDR3, in frame from base 1. Each collaborating institution followed its own protocols to collect whole blood in K2EDTA tubes. For TCRbeta analysis, collaborators shipped samples in one of three forms: frozen whole blood, isolated PBMCs, or DNA extracted from either of those sample types. The sequence came from a woman older than 75 with active or convalescent COVID-19. The receptor chain draws on TRBV24-1 and TRBJ2-1; TRBD2 lines up with 11 middle nucleotides. The sample comprised peripheral blood. The DNA is as follows: TGTGCCACCAGTGACGCCTTAGCGGGAGGGCCCGATGAGCAGTTCTTC. Its protein product is CATSDALAGGPDEQFF.